Presented here are 21 T cell receptor beta chains from one specimen sequenced in a study of shared clonotypes between healthy human individuals (dated by TCRdb to about 2020). CD8 naive samples consisted of CD45RO-negative cells that were positively selected for CCR7, yielding a CD45RA+CCR7+ population without TemRA cells. Library method: the immunoSEQ multiplex PCR assay. This is the immuneACCESS table as TCRdb keeps it, with only in-frame sequences that have V and J called. A part of the clones is gone; compared with another copy, unresolved V genes explain less than half, and the rest is unexplained. The table for this sample lists some 630,000 clones; 95% to 97% of them were counted only once. The ten most abundant clones make up 0.11% of the sample. The specimen sequenced was naive CD8+ T cells sorted from blood. The cell subset or site label of this sample denotes: CD45RA+CCR7+. All receptors come from a woman in her twenties or thirties in good health.

This chain links TRBV6-5 with TRBJ2-2; D remains unclear. This CDR3 has 14 residues. Germline CDR1 MNHEY, CDR2 SVGAGI. V was shortened by 2 bases and J by 4 bases, with 8 bases between the two germline ends. CDR3 loop: CASSYDSGTGELFF. The CDR3 region has the DNA TGTGCCAGCAGTTACGATTCGGGCACCGGGGAGCTGTTTTTT.

The rearrangement uses TRBV9 and TRBJ2-1; TRBD2 aligns across 9 bases. This CDR3 comprises 17 residues. The V gene's germline CDR1 is SGDLS and CDR2 YYNGEE. J was trimmed by 6 bases and V by 0 bases; bases with no gene match: 10. The CDR3: CASSVDFIAGVPNEQFF. The CDR3 coding sequence is TGTGCCAGCAGCGTAGATTTTATAGCGGGAGTTCCCAATGAGCAGTTCTTC.

The V gene is TRBV6-5, the J gene TRBJ1-1; D is possibly TRBD1 (5 bases). Germline V lookup: CDR1 MNHEY, CDR2 SVGAGI. The CDR3 sequence is 13 residues long. V lost 2 bases and J lost 6, with 10 bases in between. The chain's CDR3 is CASSYQGRAEAFF. CDR3 coding DNA: TGTGCCAGCAGTTACCAGGGTCGGGCTGAAGCTTTCTTT.

V gene TRBV27 combines with J gene TRBJ2-7; tentative D call: TRBD2 (6 bases). In germline, CDR1 is MNHEY, CDR2 SMNVEV (reference sequence). CDR3 size: 12 residues. Trimming removed 7 bases at V and 1 base at J, with 8 bases between. CDR3 in DNA: TGTGCCAGCATGAGCGGGTCCTACGAGCAGTACTTC. It codes for CASMSGSYEQYF.

The CDR3: CASSVGGTGGGNEKLFF. CDR3 sequence (DNA): TGTGCCAGCAGCGTAGGAGGGACAGGGGGCGGTAATGAAAAACTGTTTTTT. The chain has TRBV9 and TRBJ1-4; TRBD1 aligns across 12 bases. The CDR3 is made up of 17 amino acids. The J segment lost 4 bases and the V segment lost 0 bases, leaving 4 bases of the junction unmatched. CDR1 and CDR2 (germline): SGDLS, YYNGEE. Full variable domain (rest looked up from reference TRBV9 and TRBJ1-4): DSGVTQTPKHLITATGQRVTLRCSPRSGDLSVYWYQQSLDQGLQFLIQYYNGEERAKGNILERFSAQQFPDLHSELNLSSLELGDSALYFCASSVGGTGGGNEKLFFGSGTQLSVL.

The chain recombines TRBV5-1 with TRBJ2-5; the D gene is possibly TRBD1 (5 bases). The CDR3 has 14 residues. The germline V gene encodes CDR1 SGHRS and CDR2 YFSETQ. The V gene lost 4 bases and the J gene lost 5 bases, with 15 bases spanning the gap. The CDR3 loop is CASSPSGRLETQYF. Written as DNA, the CDR3 is TGCGCCAGCAGCCCTTCAGGGCGGTTGGAGACCCAGTACTTC.

The V call is TRBV28, the J call TRBJ2-3; D call uncertain. This CDR3 spans 14 amino acids. V was shortened by 3 bases and J by 1 base, with 8 bases between the two germline ends. Germline V gives CDR1 MDHEN, CDR2 SYDVKM. CDR3 residues: CASSFFGGTDTQYF. As DNA, the CDR3 is TGTGCCAGCAGTTTTTTTGGGGGCACAGATACGCAGTATTTT. Variable domain in full (rest from reference TRBV28 and TRBJ2-3): DVKVTQSSRYLVKRTGEKVFLECVQDMDHENMFWYRQDPGLGLRLIYFSYDVKMKEKGDIPEGYSVSREKKERFSLILESASTNQTSMYLCASSFFGGTDTQYFGPGTRLTVL.

CDR3 in DNA: TGCGCCAGCAGCTTGTACCGGACTCCGGGACTAGCTGACAATGAGCAGTTCTTC. This encodes CASSLYRTPGLADNEQFF. J is TRBJ2-1 and V is TRBV5-1, with 9 nucleotides matching TRBD2. CDR3 size: 18 residues. Looked up from germline, CDR1 is SGHRS and CDR2 is YFSETQ. Trimming removed 1 base from V and 5 bases from J; junction bases left unmatched: 13.

J is TRBJ2-7 and V is TRBV2; TRBD1 matches 10 bases. V trimming: 5 bases; J trimming: 1 base; junction bases outside the gene matches: 20. The CDR3 has 20 residues. Germline V lookup: CDR1 SNHLY, CDR2 FYNNEI. The CDR3 reads CASSHMGLGTGDPGSYEQYF. Here the CDR3 DNA reads TGTGCCAGCAGTCATATGGGCCTCGGGACAGGGGACCCCGGATCCTACGAGCAGTACTTC.

The gene calls are TRBV2 and TRBJ2-7, with 9 bases aligning to TRBD1. This CDR3 is 15 amino acids long. V gave up 6 bases and J gave up 5 bases; unmatched junction bases: 11. CDR1 and CDR2 from the germline V gene are SNHLY and FYNNEI. The DNA of the CDR3 is TGTGCCAGCAGCGAATTTACAGGGGGCAAGGACGAGCAGTACTTC. Encoded protein: CASSEFTGGKDEQYF.

The J gene is TRBJ2-7, the V gene TRBV7-2; no firm D call. Trimming took off 7 bases at V and 7 bases at J, with 17 bases between the two ends. The CDR3 is 13 amino acids. The germline CDR1 and CDR2 sequences are SGHTA and FQGNSA. The CDR3 DNA reads TGTGCCAGCACCCTCGGACCCATCTCAGAGCAGTACTTC. Protein sequence: CASTLGPISEQYF.

The chain uses TRBV9 and TRBJ2-1; D might be TRBD2 (6 bases). CDR1 and CDR2 from the germline V gene are SGDLS and YYNGEE. The V end was cut by 0 bases, the J end by 0 bases, with 16 bases between. This CDR3 contains 18 residues. As DNA, the CDR3 is TGTGCCAGCAGCGTAGGGGCTCGAGGGCGGGGCTCCTACAATGAGCAGTTCTTC. It is translated as CASSVGARGRGSYNEQFF.

V and J are TRBV5-8 and TRBJ1-1; no definite D call. CDR1 is SGHTS, CDR2 YDEGEE, per germline. There are 12 residues in the CDR3. V dropped 7 bases and J dropped 0 bases, with 7 bases sitting between them. In DNA, the CDR3 is TGTGCCAGCGGACCGATGAACACTGAAGCTTTCTTT. Its translation is CASGPMNTEAFF.

This chain joins TRBV21-1 and TRBJ2-7; the table gives TRBD2 as D, unverified against the DNA. TRBV21-1 represents a pseudogene. The CDR3 is made up of 19 amino acids. The CDR3 spells CASSKPLTGLAGGGNEQYF. The CDR3 DNA follows: TGTGCCAGCAGCAAACCCCTGACTGGACTAGCGGGAGGAGGAAACGAGCAGTACTTC.

The chain recombines TRBV18 with TRBJ2-2; D is possibly TRBD2 (5 bases). The germline CDR1 and CDR2 sequences are KGHSH and LQKENI. V lost 5 bases and J 7 bases, leaving 11 bases between the germline ends. This CDR3 region has 13 residues. The CDR3 nucleotides read TGTGCCAGCTCAGGCACGGGGAACGGGGAGCTGTTTTTT. It encodes CASSGTGNGELFF.

V and J are TRBV5-1 and TRBJ1-3; TRBD1 aligns across 7 bases. The CDR3 extends over 15 amino acids. From germline, CDR1 is SGHRS and CDR2 YFSETQ. With V trimmed by 8 bases and J by 0 bases, 8 bases remained unmatched. The CDR3 DNA follows: TGCGCCAGTCAGGACAGGATGAACTCTGGAAACACCATATATTTT. Its translation is CASQDRMNSGNTIYF.

V usage is TRBV5-8 and J usage is TRBJ2-1; possibly TRBD2 for D (6 bases). CDR1 and CDR2 from the germline V gene are SGHTS and YDEGEE. V lost 3 bases to trimming and J lost 0 bases, with 10 bases between them. The CDR3 has 15 amino acids. CDR3 bases: TGTGCCAGCAGCTCCCGGGGGAGCTCCTACAATGAGCAGTTCTTC. Its protein product is CASSSRGSSYNEQFF.

The chain carries TRBV28 and TRBJ2-1, with D possibly being TRBD1 (6 bases). Trimming took off 7 bases at V and 1 base at J, with 20 bases between the two ends. The germline V gene has CDR1 MDHEN and CDR2 SYDVKM. This CDR3 has 17 amino acids. The CDR3, as DNA: TGTGCCAGCACTGTCCAGGGGCCCTATTTTTCCTACAATGAGCAGTTCTTC. It codes for CASTVQGPYFSYNEQFF.

The chain links TRBV6-4 to TRBJ2-2; D is unclear. Germline V gives CDR1 MRHNA, CDR2 SNTAGT. The CDR3 runs to 13 residues. The V end was cut by 2 bases, the J end by 3 bases, with 4 bases between. The CDR3 DNA is TGTGCCAGCAGTGACCCTTACACCGGGGAGCTGTTTTTT. This sequence encodes CASSDPYTGELFF.

The CDR3 DNA reads TGTGCCAGCTCACCACGGGGCGGCTCCTACGAGCAGTACTTC. The encoded protein is CASSPRGGSYEQYF. The chain couples TRBV18 to TRBJ2-7; the D gene is possibly TRBD1 (5 bases). V was pared by 1 base and J by 0 bases, with 7 bases between. Germline values: CDR1 KGHSH, CDR2 LQKENI. CDR3 length: 14 residues.

CDR3 nucleotides: TGTGCCAGTAGTATAGTGCACCTTATCCACGAGCAGTACTTC. Its translation: CASSIVHLIHEQYF. This chain uses TRBV19 with TRBJ2-7; D uncertain. The CDR3 runs 14 residues. Germline V gives CDR1 LNHDA, CDR2 SQIVND (reference sequence). The ends were cut back, 1 base at V and 5 bases at J, with 12 bases in the middle.